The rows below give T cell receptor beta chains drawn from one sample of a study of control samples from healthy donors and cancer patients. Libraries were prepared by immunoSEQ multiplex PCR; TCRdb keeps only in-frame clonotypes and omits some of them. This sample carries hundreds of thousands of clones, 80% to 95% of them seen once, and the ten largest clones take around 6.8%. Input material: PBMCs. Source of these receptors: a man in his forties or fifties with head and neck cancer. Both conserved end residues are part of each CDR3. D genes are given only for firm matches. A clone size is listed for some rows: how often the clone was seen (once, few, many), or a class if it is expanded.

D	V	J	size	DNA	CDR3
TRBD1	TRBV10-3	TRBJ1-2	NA	TGTGCCATCAGTGACGGGCAGGGGGGGTCCTATGGCTACACCTTC	CAISDGQGGSYGYTF
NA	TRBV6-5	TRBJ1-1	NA	TGTGCCAGCAGCGACCTGGGGGGGAACACTGAAGCTTTCTTT	CASSDLGGNTEAFF
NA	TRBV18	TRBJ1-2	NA	TGTGCCAGCTCACTAGACAGGACTAACTATGGCTACACCTTC	CASSLDRTNYGYTF
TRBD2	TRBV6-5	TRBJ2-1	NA	TGTGCCAGCAGCGGGGGGAGGGCCTCTGACAATGAGCAGTTCTTC	CASSGGRASDNEQFF
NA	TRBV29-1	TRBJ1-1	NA	TGCAGCGGAGTTGAGGTGGCTATATGGAACACTGAAGCTTTCTTT	CSGVEVAIWNTEAFF
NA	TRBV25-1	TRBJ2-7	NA	TGTGCCAGCAGGAAGACAGGAAAAGCAGGGGAGCAGTACTTC	CASRKTGKAGEQYF
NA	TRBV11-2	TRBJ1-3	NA	TGTGCCAGCAGCTTATCAGGGGCTAACGGAAACACCATATATTTT	CASSLSGANGNTIYF
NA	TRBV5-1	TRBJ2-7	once	TGCGCCAGCAGCCCGTGGGACTCTTCCTACGAGCAGTACTTC	CASSPWDSSYEQYF
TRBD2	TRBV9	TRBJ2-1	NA	TGTGCCAGCAGCGTAGCAGCGGGGCAAGCCTACAATGAGCAGTTCTTC	CASSVAAGQAYNEQFF
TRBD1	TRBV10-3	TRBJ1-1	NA	TGTGCCAGCTCCGGGACAGGGGAAGAAGCTTTCTTT	CASSGTGEEAFF
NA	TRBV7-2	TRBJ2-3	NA	TGTGCCAGCAGCTTAGCGCTGAGAACAGATACGCAGTATTTT	CASSLALRTDTQYF
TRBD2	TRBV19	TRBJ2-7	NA	TGTGCCAGTAGTATCAATCGAGCGGGAGTCGGATACGAGCAGTACTTC	CASSINRAGVGYEQYF
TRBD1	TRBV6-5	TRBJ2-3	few	TGTGCCAGCAGGAAGACAGGGATGGATACGCAGTATTTT	CASRKTGMDTQYF
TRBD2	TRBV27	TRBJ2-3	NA	TGTGCCAGCAGTTTTCGTCTAGCGGGAGGTCCGGAGAGAACAGATACGCAGTATTTT	CASSFRLAGGPERTDTQYF
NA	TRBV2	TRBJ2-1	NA	TGTGCCAGCAGTGAAGCTCTCGGACAGAACAATGAGCAGTTCTTC	CASSEALGQNNEQFF
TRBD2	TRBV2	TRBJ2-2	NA	TGTGCCAGCAGTCCGGGACTAGCGGGGGGGCCAGTCACCGGGGAGCTGTTTTTT	CASSPGLAGGPVTGELFF
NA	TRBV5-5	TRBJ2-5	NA	TGTGCCAGCAGCTTGGGTCCCGGAGGGGGAGAGACCCAGTACTTC	CASSLGPGGGETQYF
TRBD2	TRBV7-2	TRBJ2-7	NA	TGTGCCAGCAGCCCTCCTAGCGGGGCCACCTACGAGCAGTACTTC	CASSPPSGATYEQYF
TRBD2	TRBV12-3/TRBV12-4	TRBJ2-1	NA	TGTGCCAGCACCCGGGGGGGTGGCGTTGAGCAGTTCTTC	CASTRGGGVEQFF
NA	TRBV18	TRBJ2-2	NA	TGTGCCAGCTCACCATGGGTGGACACCGGGGAGCTGTTTTTT	CASSPWVDTGELFF
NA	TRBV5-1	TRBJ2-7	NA	TGCGCCAGCAGCTTGTTGCCGGACGAGCAGTACTTC	CASSLLPDEQYF
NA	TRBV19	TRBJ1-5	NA	TGTGCCAGTACCCAGCAGGGCAGCAATCAGCCCCAGCATTTT	CASTQQGSNQPQHF
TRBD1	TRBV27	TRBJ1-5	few	TGTGCCAGCAGTGCCGACAGGGGCTATCAGCCCCAGCATTTT	CASSADRGYQPQHF
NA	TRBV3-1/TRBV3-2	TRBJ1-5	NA	TGTGCCAGCAGCCCACTGACAGGTCTACAGCCCCAGCATTTT	CASSPLTGLQPQHF
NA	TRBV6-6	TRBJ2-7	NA	TGTGCCAGCAGGACCAGGGAGACCTACGAGCAGTACTTC	CASRTRETYEQYF
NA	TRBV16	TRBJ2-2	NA	TGTGCCAGCAGCCAATGGGGGACGGCCGGGGAGCTGTTTTTT	CASSQWGTAGELFF
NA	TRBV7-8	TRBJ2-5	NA	TGTGCCAGCAGCTTGGGGGGGGACAATAGAATTCCTAAAGAGACCCAGTACTTC	CASSLGGDNRIPKETQYF
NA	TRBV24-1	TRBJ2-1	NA	TGTGCCACCAGTGATGCTTATGAGCAGTTCTTC	CATSDAYEQFF
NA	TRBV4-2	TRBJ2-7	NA	TGTGCCAGCAGCCAAGTTTCCTCCTACGAGCAGTACTTC	CASSQVSSYEQYF
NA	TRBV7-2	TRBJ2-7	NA	TGTGCCAGCAGCTTAGTCGGCAGTTCCTATCCCGAGCAGTACTTC	CASSLVGSSYPEQYF
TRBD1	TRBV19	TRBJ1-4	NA	TGTGCCAGCTCGGACAGGGCGCGCCCCTCAACTAATGAAAAACTGTTTTTT	CASSDRARPSTNEKLFF
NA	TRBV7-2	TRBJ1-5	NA	TGTGCCAGCAGCAATACCCGGGATGGGGGCGCCCAGCCCCAGCATTTT	CASSNTRDGGAQPQHF
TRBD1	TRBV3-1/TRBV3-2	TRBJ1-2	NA	TGTGCCAGCAGCCAGCTGGACAGGAACTATGGCTACACCTTC	CASSQLDRNYGYTF
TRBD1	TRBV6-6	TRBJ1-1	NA	TGTGCCAGCAGTTACGGGACAGGGGGCTTTGGCACTGAAGCTTTCTTT	CASSYGTGGFGTEAFF
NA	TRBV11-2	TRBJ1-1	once	TGTGCCAGCAGCTTAGTCGGGGGAGGGCGCACTGAAGCTTTCTTT	CASSLVGGGRTEAFF
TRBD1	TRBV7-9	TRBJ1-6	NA	TGTGCCAGCAGCATGGATACAGGGGGCTCCTATAATTCACCCCTCCACTTT	CASSMDTGGSYNSPLHF
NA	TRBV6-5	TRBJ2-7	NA	TGTGCCAGTGGGCGGGAAGGGGGCTCCTACGAGCAGTACTTC	CASGREGGSYEQYF